This TCR beta chain comes out of a study of cytomegalovirus exposure and HLA in healthy donors. Study-wide context: The same platform was used for the roughly 130 validation repertoires and the roughly 720 first-cohort repertoires, a later analysis reported.

Points from the study as a whole: High specificity and sensitivity for cytomegalovirus status were reported for the classifier. The listing of 150 to 200 TCR beta chains classed them as cytomegalovirus-associated.

This table comes from immunoSEQ multiplex PCR, and its TCRdb copy is limited to in-frame clones, with some not included. The repertoire holds some 70,000 clones, 75% to 90% seen once, with around 1.7% in the top ten. V gave up 8 bases and J gave up 8 bases, with 19 bases separating them. Per germline, CDR1 SGHDT and CDR2 YYEEEE. The CDR3 runs to 13 residues. This clone was counted between two and nine times. Its target is unknown. The chain links TRBV5-6 to TRBJ1-2, with D hard to call. Specimen: PBMCs. The clonotype originates from a woman aged 18-29 years in good health and CMV-seronegative. The CDR3 DNA reads TGTGCCAGTACTCAAAGCCTGGGCACGGGCTACACCTTC. It encodes CASTQSLGTGYTF.